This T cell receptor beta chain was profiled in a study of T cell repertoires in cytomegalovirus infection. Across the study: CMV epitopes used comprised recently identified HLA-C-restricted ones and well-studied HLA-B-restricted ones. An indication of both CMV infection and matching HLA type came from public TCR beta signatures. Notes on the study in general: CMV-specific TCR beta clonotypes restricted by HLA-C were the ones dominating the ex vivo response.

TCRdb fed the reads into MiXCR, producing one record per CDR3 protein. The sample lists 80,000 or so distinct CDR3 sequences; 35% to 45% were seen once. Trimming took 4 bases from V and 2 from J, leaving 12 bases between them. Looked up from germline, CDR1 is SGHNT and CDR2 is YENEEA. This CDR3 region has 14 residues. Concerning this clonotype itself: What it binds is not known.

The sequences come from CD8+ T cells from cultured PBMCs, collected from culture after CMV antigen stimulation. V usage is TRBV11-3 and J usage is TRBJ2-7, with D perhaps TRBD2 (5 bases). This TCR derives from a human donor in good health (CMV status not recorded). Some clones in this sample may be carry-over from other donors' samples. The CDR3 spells CASSYGGGPYEQYF. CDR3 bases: TGTGCCAGCAGCTATGGTGGAGGACCCTACGAGCAGTACTTC.